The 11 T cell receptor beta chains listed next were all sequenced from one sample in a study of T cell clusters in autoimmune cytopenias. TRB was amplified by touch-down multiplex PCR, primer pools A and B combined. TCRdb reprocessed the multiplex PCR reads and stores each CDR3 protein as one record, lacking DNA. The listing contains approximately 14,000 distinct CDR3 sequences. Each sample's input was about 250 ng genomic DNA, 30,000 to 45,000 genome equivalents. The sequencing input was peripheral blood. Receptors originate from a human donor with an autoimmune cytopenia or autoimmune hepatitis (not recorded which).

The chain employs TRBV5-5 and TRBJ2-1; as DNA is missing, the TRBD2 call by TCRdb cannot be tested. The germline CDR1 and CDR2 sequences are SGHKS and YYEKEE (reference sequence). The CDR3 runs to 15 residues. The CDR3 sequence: CASSPGLAVYNEQFF.

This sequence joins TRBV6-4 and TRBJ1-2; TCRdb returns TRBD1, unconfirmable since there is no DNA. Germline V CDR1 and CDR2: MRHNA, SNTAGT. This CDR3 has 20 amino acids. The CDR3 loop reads CASSVRDRRTDQSHLYGYTF.

The CDR3 sequence: CASSRRPSLGVNYEQYF. The gene calls are TRBV6-5 and TRBJ2-7; TCRdb's D call of TRBD1 is untestable without DNA. The CDR3 has 17 amino acids. Germline CDR1 and CDR2: MNHEY and SVGAGI.

This CDR3 reads CASSYSRLETRNYGYTF. The chain is built from TRBV12-3 or TRBV12-4 and TRBJ1-2. This CDR3 spans 17 amino acids.

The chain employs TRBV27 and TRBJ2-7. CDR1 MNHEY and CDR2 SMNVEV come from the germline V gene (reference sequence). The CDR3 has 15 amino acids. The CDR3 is CASSPRRAVNYEQYF.

Here the CDR3 reads CASSSLAGQGFTEAFF. V and J are TRBV6-5 and TRBJ1-1; TCRdb reports TRBD1, a call that lacks DNA to check it against. Germline loops: CDR1 MNHEY, CDR2 SVGAGI. The CDR3 contains 16 residues.

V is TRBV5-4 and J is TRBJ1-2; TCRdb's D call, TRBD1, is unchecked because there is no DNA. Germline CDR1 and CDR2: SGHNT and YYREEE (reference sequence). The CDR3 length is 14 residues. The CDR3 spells CASSSTGRHYGYTF.

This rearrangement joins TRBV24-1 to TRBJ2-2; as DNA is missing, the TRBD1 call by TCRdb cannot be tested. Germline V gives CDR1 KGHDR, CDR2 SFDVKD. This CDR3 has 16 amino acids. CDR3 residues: CATCTGKGRNTGELFF.

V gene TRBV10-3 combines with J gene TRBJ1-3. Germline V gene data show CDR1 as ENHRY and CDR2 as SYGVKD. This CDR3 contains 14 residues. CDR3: CAIRGPSSGNTIYF.

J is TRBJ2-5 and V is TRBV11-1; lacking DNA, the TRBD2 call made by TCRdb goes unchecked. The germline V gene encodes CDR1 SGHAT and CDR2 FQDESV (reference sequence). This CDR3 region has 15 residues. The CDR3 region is CASSPDGRGQETQYF.

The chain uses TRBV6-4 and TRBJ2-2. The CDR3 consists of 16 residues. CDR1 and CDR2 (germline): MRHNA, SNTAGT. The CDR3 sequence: CASSPLPTTGTGELFF.